This record covers a single T cell receptor (beta chain). This clone showed up just once. Its target antigen remains unknown. It has no much larger one-base neighbor in the sample; base qualities were not kept. Looking up the germline V gene yields CDR1 SGHRS and CDR2 YFSETQ. Counted from cysteine to phenylalanine, this CDR3 has 13 amino acids. Of the read, only the CDR3 DNA is kept; its 39 bases are in frame from base 1. Trimming costs V 4 bases and J 5 bases, and their ends lie 12 bases apart. The data were obtained in a study of technical replicates of blood from several donors (dated by TCRdb to about 2017). To prepare the library, the immunoSEQ multiplex PCR assay was applied. In its TCRdb copy, this immuneACCESS table keeps in-frame sequences only and misses some clones. Where compared with another copy, unresolved V genes explain less than half of these, and the others have no known cause. In this sample the table shows 50,000 to 70,000 clones, around nine tenths of which occur a single time. Together, the top ten hold approximately 5% of the sample.

This chain is built from TRBV5-1 and TRBJ2-5; a tentative D call is TRBD2 (5 bases match). Material: PBMCs. This TCR came from a human donor in good health. Some clones in this sample may be carry-over from other donors' samples. The CDR3 region reads CASSPGLWETQYF. The DNA sequence follows: TGCGCCAGCAGCCCTGGACTGTGGGAGACCCAGTACTTC.